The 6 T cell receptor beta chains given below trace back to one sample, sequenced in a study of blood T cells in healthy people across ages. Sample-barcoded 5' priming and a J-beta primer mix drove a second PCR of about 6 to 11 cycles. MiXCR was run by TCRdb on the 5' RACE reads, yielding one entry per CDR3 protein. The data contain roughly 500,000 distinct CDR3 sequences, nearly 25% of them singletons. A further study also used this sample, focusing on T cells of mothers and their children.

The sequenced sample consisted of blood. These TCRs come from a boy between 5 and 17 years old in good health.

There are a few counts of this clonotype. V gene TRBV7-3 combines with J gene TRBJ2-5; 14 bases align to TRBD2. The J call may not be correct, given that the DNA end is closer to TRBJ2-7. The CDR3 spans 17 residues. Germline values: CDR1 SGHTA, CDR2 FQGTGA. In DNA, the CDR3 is TGTGCCAGCAGCTGGACTAGCGGGAGGCCAATGTCCTACGAGCAGTACTTC. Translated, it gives CASSWTSGRPMSYEQYF.

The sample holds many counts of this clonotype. The CDR3 is CASSPGTHTGANVLTF. In DNA, the CDR3 is TGTGCCAGCAGCCCAGGCACGCACACGGGGGCCAACGTCCTGACTTTC. V gene TRBV5-6 combines with J gene TRBJ2-6, with D hard to call. From germline, CDR1 is SGHDT and CDR2 YYEEEE. Trimming stripped 4 bases from V and 4 bases from J, with 15 bases between. This CDR3 region has 16 residues.

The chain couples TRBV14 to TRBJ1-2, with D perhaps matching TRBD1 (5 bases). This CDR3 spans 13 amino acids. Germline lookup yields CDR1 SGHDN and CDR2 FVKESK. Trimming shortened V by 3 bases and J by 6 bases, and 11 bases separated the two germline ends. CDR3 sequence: CASSHARGDGYTF. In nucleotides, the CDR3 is TGTGCCAGCAGCCACGCGAGGGGAGATGGCTACACCTTC.

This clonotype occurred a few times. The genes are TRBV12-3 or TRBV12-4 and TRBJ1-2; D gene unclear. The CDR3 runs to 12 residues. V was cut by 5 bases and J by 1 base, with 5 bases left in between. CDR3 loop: CASSMINYGYTF. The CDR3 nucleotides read TGTGCCAGCAGTATGATTAACTATGGCTACACCTTC.

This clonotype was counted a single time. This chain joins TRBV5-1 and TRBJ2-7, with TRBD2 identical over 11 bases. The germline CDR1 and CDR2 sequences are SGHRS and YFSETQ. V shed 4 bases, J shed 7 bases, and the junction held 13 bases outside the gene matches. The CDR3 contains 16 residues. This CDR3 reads CASSPVGTSGSWEQYF. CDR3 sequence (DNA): TGCGCCAGCAGCCCCGTCGGGACTAGCGGTTCTTGGGAGCAGTACTTC.

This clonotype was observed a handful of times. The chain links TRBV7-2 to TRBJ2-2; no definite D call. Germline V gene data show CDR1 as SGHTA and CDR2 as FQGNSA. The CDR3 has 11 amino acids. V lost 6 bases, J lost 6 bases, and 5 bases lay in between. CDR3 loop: CASRTPGELFF. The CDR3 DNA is TGTGCCAGCAGGACGCCCGGGGAGCTGTTTTTT.